Sequencing of this T cell receptor (beta chain) was carried out in a study of cytomegalovirus exposure and HLA in healthy donors. Study results and caveats: Evidence from a later analysis indicated that most CMV-associated TCR beta chains looked HLA-restricted. A later analysis found TCR association rates differed by HLA locus, highest for DRB1 and lowest for HLA-C.

There are 16 residues in the CDR3. The germline CDR1 and CDR2 sequences are SGHTA and FQGNSA. V lost 2 bases and J lost 3, with 15 bases in between. Vbeta (60) and Jbeta (13) primers were used in the PCR. Measured with immunoSEQ multiplex PCR; TCRdb has only the in-frame clones, and not every one. This table has 150,000 to 200,000 clones, roughly 74% appearing once. This clone was seen a few times. The antigen is not known. Source material: PBMCs. The sequence was obtained from a female donor in good health and CMV-seronegative. The gene calls are TRBV7-2 and TRBJ2-3; TRBD2 is a possible D gene (6 bases). The CDR3 DNA follows: TGTGCCAGCAGCTTATTCGGGGCGGGATCTACAGATACGCAGTATTTT. This gives the protein CASSLFGAGSTDTQYF.